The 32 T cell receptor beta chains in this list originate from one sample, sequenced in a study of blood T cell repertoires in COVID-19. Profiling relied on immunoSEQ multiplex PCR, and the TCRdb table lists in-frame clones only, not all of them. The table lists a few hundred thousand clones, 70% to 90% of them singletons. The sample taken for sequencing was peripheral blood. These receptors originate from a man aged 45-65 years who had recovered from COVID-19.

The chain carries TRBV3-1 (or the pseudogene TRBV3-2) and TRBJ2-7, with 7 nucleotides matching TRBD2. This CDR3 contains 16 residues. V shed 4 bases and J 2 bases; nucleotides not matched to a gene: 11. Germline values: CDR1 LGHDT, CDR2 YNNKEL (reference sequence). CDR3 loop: CASSPRTGTTAYEQYF. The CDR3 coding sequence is TGTGCCAGCAGCCCGAGGACCGGGACTACCGCCTACGAGCAGTACTTC.

This CDR3 is CASSTPGRGRPDTQYF. In DNA form, the CDR3 reads TGTGCCAGTAGTACACCGGGTCGGGGGAGGCCAGATACGCAGTATTTT. The V call is TRBV19, the J call TRBJ2-3, with D possibly matching TRBD2 (6 bases). With 4 bases removed from V and 4 bases from J, the gap between germline ends came to 18 bases. The CDR3 is 16 residues long. Per germline, CDR1 LNHDA and CDR2 SQIVND (reference sequence).

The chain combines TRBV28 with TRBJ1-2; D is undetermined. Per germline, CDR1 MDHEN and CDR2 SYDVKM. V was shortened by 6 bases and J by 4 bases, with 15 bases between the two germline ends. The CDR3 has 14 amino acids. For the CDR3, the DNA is TGTGCCAGCAGGAAAGGCGGTGGACTCTATGGCTACACCTTC. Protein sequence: CASRKGGGLYGYTF.

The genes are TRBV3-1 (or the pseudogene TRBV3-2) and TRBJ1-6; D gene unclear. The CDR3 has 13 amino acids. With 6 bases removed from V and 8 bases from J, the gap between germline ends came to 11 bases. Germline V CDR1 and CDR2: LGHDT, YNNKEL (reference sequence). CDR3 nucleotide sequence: TGTGCCAGCAGATTTGACGGGGATTCACCCCTCCACTTT. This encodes CASRFDGDSPLHF.

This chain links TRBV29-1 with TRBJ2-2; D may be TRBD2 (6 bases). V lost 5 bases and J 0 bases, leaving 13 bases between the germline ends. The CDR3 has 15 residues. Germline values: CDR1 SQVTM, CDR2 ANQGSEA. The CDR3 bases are TGCAGCGTTCAACCGGGACTGGCGAACACCGGGGAGCTGTTTTTT. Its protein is CSVQPGLANTGELFF.

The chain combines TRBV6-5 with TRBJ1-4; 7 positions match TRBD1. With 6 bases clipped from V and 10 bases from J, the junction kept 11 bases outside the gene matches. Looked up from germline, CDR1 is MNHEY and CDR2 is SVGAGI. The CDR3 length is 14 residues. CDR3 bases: TGTGCCAGCAGACGGGACAGCGGGGGGGGAAAACTGTTTTTT. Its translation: CASRRDSGGGKLFF.

The CDR3 spells CASSAASRVEVPNSPLHF. CDR3 DNA sequence: TGTGCCAGCAGCGCTGCCTCTCGAGTTGAGGTCCCCAATTCACCCCTCCACTTT. The chain carries TRBV9 and TRBJ1-6; D remains ambiguous. The CDR3 has 18 residues. Trimming took 3 bases from V and 7 from J, leaving 23 bases between them. Germline V lookup: CDR1 SGDLS, CDR2 YYNGEE.

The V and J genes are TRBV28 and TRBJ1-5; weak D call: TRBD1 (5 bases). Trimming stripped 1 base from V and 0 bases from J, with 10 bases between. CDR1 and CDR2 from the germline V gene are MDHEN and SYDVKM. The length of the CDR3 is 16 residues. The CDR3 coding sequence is TGTGCCAGCAGTTTATCGACAGTATATAGCAATCAGCCCCAGCATTTT. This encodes CASSLSTVYSNQPQHF.

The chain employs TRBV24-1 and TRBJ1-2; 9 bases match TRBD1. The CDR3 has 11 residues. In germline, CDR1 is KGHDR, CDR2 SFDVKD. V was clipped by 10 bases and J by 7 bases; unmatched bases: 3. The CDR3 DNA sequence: TGTGCCACGGGACAGGGTGCTGGCTACACCTTC. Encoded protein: CATGQGAGYTF.

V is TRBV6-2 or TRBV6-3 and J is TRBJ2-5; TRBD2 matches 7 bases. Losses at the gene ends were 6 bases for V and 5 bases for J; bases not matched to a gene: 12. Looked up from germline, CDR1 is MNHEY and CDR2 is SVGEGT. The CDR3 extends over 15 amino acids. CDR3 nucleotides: TGTGCCAGCAGCTCGCCTAGCGGAGGAGGGGAGACCCAGTACTTC. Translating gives CASSSPSGGGETQYF.

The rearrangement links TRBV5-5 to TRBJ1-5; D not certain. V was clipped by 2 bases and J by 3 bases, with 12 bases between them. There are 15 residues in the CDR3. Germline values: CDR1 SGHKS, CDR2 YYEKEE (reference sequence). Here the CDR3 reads CASSLSVKANQPQHF. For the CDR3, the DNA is TGTGCCAGCAGCTTAAGTGTCAAAGCCAATCAGCCCCAGCATTTT.

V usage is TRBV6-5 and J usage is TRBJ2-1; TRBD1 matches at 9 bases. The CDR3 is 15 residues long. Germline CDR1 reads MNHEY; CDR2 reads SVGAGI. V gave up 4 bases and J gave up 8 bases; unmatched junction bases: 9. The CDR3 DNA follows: TGTGCCAGCAGTTCTCTGACAGGGGGAACGTATGAGCAGTTCTTC. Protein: CASSSLTGGTYEQFF.

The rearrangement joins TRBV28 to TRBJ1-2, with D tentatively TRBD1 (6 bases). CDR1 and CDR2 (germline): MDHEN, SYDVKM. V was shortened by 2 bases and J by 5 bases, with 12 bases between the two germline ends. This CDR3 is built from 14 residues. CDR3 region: CASSLNNRVYGYTF. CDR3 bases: TGTGCCAGCAGTTTAAATAACAGGGTTTATGGCTACACCTTC.

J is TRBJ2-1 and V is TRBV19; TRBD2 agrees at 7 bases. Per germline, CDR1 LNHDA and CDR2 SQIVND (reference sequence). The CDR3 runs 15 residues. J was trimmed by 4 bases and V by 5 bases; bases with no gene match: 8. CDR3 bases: TGTGCCAGTAGTTCTTGGACTAGTATTTACAATGAGCAGTTCTTC. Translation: CASSSWTSIYNEQFF.

The CDR3 DNA sequence: TGCGCCAGCAGCCCCCGGGACATGAGTACAGGGGCCAACGTCCTGACTTTC. This encodes CASSPRDMSTGANVLTF. The V gene is TRBV23-1, the J gene TRBJ2-6; tentatively, D is TRBD1 (6 bases). TRBV23-1 is an ORF, with its function uncertain. The CDR3 is 17 residues long. The V end lost 6 bases, the J end lost 4 bases, and 19 bases lay between the germline ends.

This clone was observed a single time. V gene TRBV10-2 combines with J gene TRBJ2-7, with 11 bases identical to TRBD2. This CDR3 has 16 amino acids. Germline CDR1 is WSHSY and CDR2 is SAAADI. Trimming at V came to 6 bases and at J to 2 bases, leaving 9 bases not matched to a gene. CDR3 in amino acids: CASRDPGLAAAYEQYF. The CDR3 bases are TGCGCCAGCAGGGACCCGGGACTAGCGGCCGCCTACGAGCAGTACTTC.

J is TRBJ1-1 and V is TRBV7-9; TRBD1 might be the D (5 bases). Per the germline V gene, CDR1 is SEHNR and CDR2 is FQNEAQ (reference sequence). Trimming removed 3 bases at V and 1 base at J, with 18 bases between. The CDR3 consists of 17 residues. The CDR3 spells CASSFNQGLHKNTEAFF. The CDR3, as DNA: TGTGCCAGCAGCTTCAATCAGGGCCTTCACAAGAACACTGAAGCTTTCTTT.

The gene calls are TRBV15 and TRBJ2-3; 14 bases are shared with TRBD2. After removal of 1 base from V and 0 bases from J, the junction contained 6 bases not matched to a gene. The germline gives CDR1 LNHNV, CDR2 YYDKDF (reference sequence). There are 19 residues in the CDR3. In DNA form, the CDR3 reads TGTGCCACCAGCAGAGCCGGGACTAGCGGGAGACGAAGCACAGATACGCAGTATTTT. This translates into CATSRAGTSGRRSTDTQYF.

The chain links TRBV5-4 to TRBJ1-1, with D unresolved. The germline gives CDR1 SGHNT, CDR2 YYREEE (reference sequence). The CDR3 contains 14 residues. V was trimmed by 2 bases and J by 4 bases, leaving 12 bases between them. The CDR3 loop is CASSFLSGSTEAFF. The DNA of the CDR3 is TGTGCCAGCAGCTTCTTATCTGGGAGCACTGAAGCTTTCTTT. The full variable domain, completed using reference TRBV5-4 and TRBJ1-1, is ETGVTQSPTHLIKTRGQQVTLRCSSQSGHNTVSWYQQALGQGPQFIFQYYREEENGRGNFPPRFSGLQFPNYSSELNVNALELDDSALYLCASSFLSGSTEAFFGQGTRLTVV.

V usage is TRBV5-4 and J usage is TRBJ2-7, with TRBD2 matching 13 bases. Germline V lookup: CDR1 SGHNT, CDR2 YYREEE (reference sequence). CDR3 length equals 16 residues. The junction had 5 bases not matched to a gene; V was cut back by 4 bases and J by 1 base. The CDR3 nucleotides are TGTGCCAGCAGCACACGGACTAGCGGGAGTTCCTACGAGCAGTACTTC. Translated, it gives CASSTRTSGSSYEQYF.

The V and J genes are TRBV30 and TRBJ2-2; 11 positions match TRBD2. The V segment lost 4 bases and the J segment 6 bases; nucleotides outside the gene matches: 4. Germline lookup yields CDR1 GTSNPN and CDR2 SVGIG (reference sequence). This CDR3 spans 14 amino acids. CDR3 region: CAWKLAGVSGELFF. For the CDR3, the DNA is TGTGCCTGGAAACTAGCGGGAGTCTCCGGGGAGCTGTTTTTT.

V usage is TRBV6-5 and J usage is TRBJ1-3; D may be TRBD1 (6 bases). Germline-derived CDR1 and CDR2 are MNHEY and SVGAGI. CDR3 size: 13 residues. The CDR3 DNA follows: TGTCCCACCGTCAACAGGGCGGGAAACACCATATATTTT. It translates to CPTVNRAGNTIYF.

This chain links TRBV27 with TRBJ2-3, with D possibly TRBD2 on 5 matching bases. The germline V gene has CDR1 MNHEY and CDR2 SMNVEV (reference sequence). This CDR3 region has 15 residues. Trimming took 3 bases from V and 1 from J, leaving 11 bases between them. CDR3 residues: CASSFRGYGTDTQYF. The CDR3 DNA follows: TGTGCCAGCAGTTTTCGAGGGTACGGCACAGATACGCAGTATTTT.

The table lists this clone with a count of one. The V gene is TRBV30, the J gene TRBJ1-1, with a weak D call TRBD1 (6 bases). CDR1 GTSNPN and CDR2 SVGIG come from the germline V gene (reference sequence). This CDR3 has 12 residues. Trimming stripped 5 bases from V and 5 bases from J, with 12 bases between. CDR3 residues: CAWDRLWTEAFF. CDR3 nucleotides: TGTGCCTGGGACAGGTTGTGGACTGAAGCTTTCTTT.

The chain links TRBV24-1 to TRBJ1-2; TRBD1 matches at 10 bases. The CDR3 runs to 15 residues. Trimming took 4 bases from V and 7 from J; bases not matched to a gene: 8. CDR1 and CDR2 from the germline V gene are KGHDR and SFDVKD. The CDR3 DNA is TGTGCCACCAGTGACTCCGGGACAGGGGCGCGTGGCTACACCTTC. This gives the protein CATSDSGTGARGYTF.

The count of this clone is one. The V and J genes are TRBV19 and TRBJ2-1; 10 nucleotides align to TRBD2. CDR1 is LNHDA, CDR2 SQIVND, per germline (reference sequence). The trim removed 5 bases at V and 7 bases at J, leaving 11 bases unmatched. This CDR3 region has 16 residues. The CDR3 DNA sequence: TGTGCCAGTAGTTTCCTAGCGGGAGAAAATGTTAATGAGCAGTTCTTC. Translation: CASSFLAGENVNEQFF.

The CDR3 DNA reads TGTGCCTGGAGTGCTCGACAGGTGGGCTGGAGGATGGGCCAGTACTTC. It encodes CAWSARQVGWRMGQYF. The chain is built from TRBV30 and TRBJ2-5; tentatively, D is TRBD1 (6 bases). Trimming removed 1 base from V and 10 bases from J, with 25 bases in between. The CDR3 has 16 amino acids. The germline V gene has CDR1 GTSNPN and CDR2 SVGIG (reference sequence). Supplemented by reference TRBV30 and TRBJ2-5, the full variable domain reads SQTIHQWPATLVQPVGSPLSLECTVEGTSNPNLYWYRQAAGRGLQLLFYSVGIGQISSEVPQNLSASRPQDRQFILSSKKLLLSDSGFYLCAWSARQVGWRMGQYFGPGTRLLVL.

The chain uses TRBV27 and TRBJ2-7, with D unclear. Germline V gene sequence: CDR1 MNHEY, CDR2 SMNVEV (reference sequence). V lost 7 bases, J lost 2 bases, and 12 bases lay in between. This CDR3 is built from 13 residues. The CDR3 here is CASTAGFPYEQYF. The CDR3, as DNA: TGTGCCAGCACTGCCGGGTTCCCCTACGAGCAGTACTTC.

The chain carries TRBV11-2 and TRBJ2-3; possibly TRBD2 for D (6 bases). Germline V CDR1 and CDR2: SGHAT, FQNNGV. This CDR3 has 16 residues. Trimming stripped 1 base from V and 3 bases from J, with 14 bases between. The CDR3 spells CASSLGSAGRTDTQYF. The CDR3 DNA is TGTGCCAGCAGCTTAGGGTCGGCAGGGAGGACAGATACGCAGTATTTT.

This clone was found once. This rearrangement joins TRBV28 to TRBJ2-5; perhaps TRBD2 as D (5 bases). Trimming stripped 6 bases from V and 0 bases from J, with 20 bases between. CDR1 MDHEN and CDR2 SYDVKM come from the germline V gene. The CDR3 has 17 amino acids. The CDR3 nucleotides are TGTGCCAGCAGCTCCCCGCACGGGAAACTGTACCAAGAGACCCAGTACTTC. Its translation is CASSSPHGKLYQETQYF.

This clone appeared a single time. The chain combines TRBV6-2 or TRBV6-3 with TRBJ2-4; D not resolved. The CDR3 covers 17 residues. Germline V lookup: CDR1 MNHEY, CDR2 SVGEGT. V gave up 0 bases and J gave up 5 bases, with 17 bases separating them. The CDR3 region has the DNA TGTGCCAGCAGTTACTCGAGGCTAGTGAGTGAGCAAAACATTCAGTACTTC. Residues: CASSYSRLVSEQNIQYF.

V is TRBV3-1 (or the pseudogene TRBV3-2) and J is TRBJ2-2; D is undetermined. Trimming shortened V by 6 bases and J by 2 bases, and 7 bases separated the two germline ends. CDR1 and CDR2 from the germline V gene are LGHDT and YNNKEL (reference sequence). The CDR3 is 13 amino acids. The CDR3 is CASSPSNTGELFF. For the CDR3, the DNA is TGTGCCAGCAGTCCGAGTAACACCGGGGAGCTGTTTTTT.